The 9 T cell receptor beta chains listed next were all sequenced from one sample in a study of OX40 agonist ivuxolimab in advanced cancers. Method: immunoSEQ multiplex PCR; TCRdb's copy keeps in-frame clones and lacks some. Of some 61,000 clones in the sample, roughly 76% were seen once. This specimen was CD4+ or CD8+ T cells sorted from blood, taken in a trial of the OX40 agonist ivuxolimab. Source of these receptors: an adult with an advanced solid tumor such as melanoma, head and neck, liver or kidney cancer.

The J gene is TRBJ1-5, the V gene TRBV6-1; D is unresolved. Germline CDR1 is MNHNS and CDR2 is SASEGT. V was shortened by 8 bases and J by 1 base, with 12 bases between the two germline ends. The CDR3 covers 14 residues. CDR3 in amino acids: CASGRTGSNQPQHF. CDR3 nucleotide sequence: TGTGCCAGCGGCAGGACGGGGAGCAATCAGCCCCAGCATTTT.

The chain joins TRBV6-6 to TRBJ1-6; no reliable D call. The CDR3 has 12 residues. CDR1 and CDR2 from the germline V gene are MNHNY and SVGAGI (reference sequence). Trimming pared 2 bases from V and 8 bases from J, leaving 4 bases between. Here the CDR3 reads CASSYGYSPLHF. DNA for the CDR3: TGTGCCAGCAGTTACGGTTATTCACCCCTCCACTTT.

The chain joins TRBV5-1 to TRBJ1-1; D may be TRBD1 (6 bases). This CDR3 contains 15 residues. CDR1 and CDR2 (germline): SGHRS, YFSETQ. Trimming shortened V by 0 bases and J by 2 bases, and 11 bases separated the two germline ends. CDR3: CASSLGAGANTEAFF. CDR3 DNA sequence: TGCGCCAGCAGCTTGGGGGCAGGGGCAAACACTGAAGCTTTCTTT.

V and J are TRBV10-2 and TRBJ2-1, with D perhaps matching TRBD1 or TRBD2 (7 bases each). Germline CDR1 WSHSY, CDR2 SAAADI. V gave up 6 bases and J gave up 10 bases, with 19 bases separating them. This CDR3 has 14 residues. CDR3 sequence: CASRLRQGSGEQFF. The DNA for the CDR3 is TGCGCCAGCAGGTTACGACAGGGTAGCGGGGAGCAGTTCTTC.

This clone has a handful of counts. The chain links TRBV6-5 to TRBJ2-7; unclear D gene. The CDR3 extends over 14 amino acids. Trimming cost V 0 bases and J 2 bases, with 8 bases left between them. Germline V gives CDR1 MNHEY, CDR2 SVGAGI. As DNA, the CDR3 is TGTGCCAGCAGTTACTCTTACACTACCTACGAGCAGTACTTC. Protein product: CASSYSYTTYEQYF.

The rearrangement joins TRBV6-5 to TRBJ1-4; unclear D gene. The germline V gene encodes CDR1 MNHEY and CDR2 SVGAGI. V was trimmed by 6 bases and J by 0 bases, leaving 11 bases between them. The CDR3 is 15 residues long. CDR3 in amino acids: CASRLSGATNEKLFF. CDR3 DNA sequence: TGTGCCAGCAGACTCTCAGGCGCAACTAATGAAAAACTGTTTTTT.

The chain has TRBV5-1 and TRBJ1-4; D gene unclear. The CDR3 spans 13 residues. Germline V CDR1 and CDR2: SGHRS, YFSETQ. Trimming removed 7 bases from V and 1 base from J, with 8 bases in between. The CDR3 sequence is CASRLGTNEKLFF. CDR3 sequence (DNA): TGCGCCAGCCGGTTAGGAACTAATGAAAAACTGTTTTTT.

The chain employs TRBV2 and TRBJ2-1; D is uncertain. The V end lost 6 bases, the J end lost 6 bases, and 12 bases lay between the germline ends. The germline gives CDR1 SNHLY, CDR2 FYNNEI. The CDR3 length is 13 residues. The CDR3 loop is CASSVQIANEQFF. Here the CDR3 DNA reads TGTGCCAGCAGCGTACAGATCGCCAATGAGCAGTTCTTC.

The chain has TRBV30 and TRBJ1-4; no clear D. The V gene lost 2 bases and the J gene lost 8 bases, with 15 bases spanning the gap. The CDR3 loop spans 14 amino acids. Germline CDR1 GTSNPN, CDR2 SVGIG (reference sequence). DNA of the CDR3: TGTGCCTGGAGTAAGCCCGAGCATCGAGAAAAACTGTTTTTT. Its protein is CAWSKPEHREKLFF.